The sequence of this T cell receptor beta chain was determined in a study of blood T cell repertoires in COVID-19. Study summary: COVID-19 samples collected from the United States, Italy and Spain covered acute and convalescent phases. Sample material is recorded as cDNA or gDNA derived from T cells, B-cell-depleted T cells, or PBMCs.

This clone has just one count. Produced via immunoSEQ multiplex PCR; TCRdb's table is partial and in-frame only. This sample carries 55,000 to 80,000 clones, around 73% of them seen once, and the ten largest clones take more than 13%. With 5 bases clipped from V and 2 bases from J, the junction kept 10 bases outside the gene matches. The CDR3 consists of 17 residues. The germline gives CDR1 SGHNT, CDR2 YENEEA. During active infection, Seattle patients enrolled and were then monitored through disease. The TCR was taken from a man aged 55 to 70 with COVID-19, enrolled during active disease. Sequencing was performed on peripheral blood. The J gene is TRBJ2-5, the V gene TRBV11-3; 11 positions agree with TRBD2. The CDR3, as DNA: TGTGCCAGCAGCCCCAGAACTCTAGCGGGGGGACAAGAGACCCAGTACTTC. Residues: CASSPRTLAGGQETQYF.